The rows below give T cell receptor beta chains drawn from one sample of a study of blood T cells in healthy people across ages. From the 5' RACE reads, TCRdb called clonotypes with MiXCR, one entry per CDR3 protein. The sample holds roughly 1,700,000 distinct CDR3 sequences, approximately 30% seen once. Sequenced sample: blood. The receptors were gathered from a woman in her 30s in good health. Both conserved end residues are part of each CDR3. Fields, in order: V gene, J gene, D gene, clone size, CDR3 DNA, CDR3 protein. The D gene is left open where the match is weak. Rows may omit the clone size; those that give it use once, few, many or a size class.

TRBV10-3	TRBJ2-3	TRBD1	NA	TGTGCCATCAGTGGGGACAGGGGGCTTGCGGATACGCAGTATTTT	CAISGDRGLADTQYF
TRBV5-1	TRBJ1-1	NA	many	TGTGCCAGCTCAACCGGGCCGAACACTGAAGCTTTCTTT	CASSTGPNTEAFF
TRBV20-1	TRBJ2-3	NA	NA	TGCAGTGCTTCTCCCCCTAGCACCGGCACAGATACGCAGTATTTT	CSASPPSTGTDTQYF
TRBV11-2	TRBJ1-2	NA	NA	TGTGCCAGCAGCTTTTCCGGGGTCGACTATGGCTACACCTTC	CASSFSGVDYGYTF
TRBV20-1	TRBJ2-7	NA	NA	TGCAGTGCCATGATGGATACAGGGTACGAGCAGTACTTC	CSAMMDTGYEQYF
TRBV20-1	TRBJ2-4	TRBD1	many	TGCAGTGCTAGTCAGGGGGCGGACCTAGCCAAAAACATTCAGTACTTC	CSASQGADLAKNIQYF
TRBV20-1	TRBJ2-1	NA	NA	TGCAGTGCTAGCAAGGGGGTCATCTCCTACAATGAGCAGTTCTTC	CSASKGVISYNEQFF
TRBV20-1	TRBJ2-7	TRBD1	many	TGCAGTGCTCCGGGACAGGGGAACGAGCAGTACTTC	CSAPGQGNEQYF
TRBV5-1	TRBJ2-1	TRBD2	NA	TGCGCCAGCAGCCGGGGGGGGACTAGCGGGGACAATGGGCAGTTCTTC	CASSRGGTSGDNGQFF
TRBV7-7	TRBJ2-1	NA	NA	TGTGCCAGCAGCTTAGGGCAACAGGGAAGCGATGAGCAGTTCTTC	CASSLGQQGSDEQFF
TRBV27	TRBJ2-7	NA	few	TGTGCCAGCAGTCTCCACCGGCCTAGCCTAACCTACGAGCAGTACTTC	CASSLHRPSLTYEQYF
TRBV29-1	TRBJ1-5	TRBD1	few	TGCAGCGTTTATGACAGGGGGCAGAGGGTTGGGAATCAGCCCCAGCATTTT	CSVYDRGQRVGNQPQHF
TRBV13	TRBJ1-2	NA	few	TGTGCCAGCAGCGGACAACCGGACTATGGCTACACCTTC	CASSGQPDYGYTF
TRBV20-1	TRBJ2-1	NA	NA	TGCAGTGCTAACCCTGTAGGGCTCTCCGGGAGATCTGAGCAGTTCTTC	CSANPVGLSGRSEQFF
TRBV5-1	TRBJ2-7	TRBD1	NA	TGCGCCAGCAGCTACTCGACAGGGGAATACGAGCAGTACTTC	CASSYSTGEYEQYF
TRBV4-1	TRBJ2-1	NA	NA	TGCGCCAGCAGCCTAGAACGCACCCATTCGGGCAATGAGCAGTTCTTC	CASSLERTHSGNEQFF
TRBV12-3/TRBV12-4	TRBJ1-2	NA	few	TGTGCCAGCACTCCCCGGGGGGTCTATGGCTACACCTTC	CASTPRGVYGYTF
TRBV5-1	TRBJ1-1	NA	NA	TGCGCCAGCAGCCCCGGAGCGGGGGCAGGAACTGAAGCCTTCTTT	CASSPGAGAGTEAFF
TRBV12-3/TRBV12-4	TRBJ1-2	NA	NA	TGTGCCAGCAGTTCTGACGAGAACTATGGCTACACCTTC	CASSSDENYGYTF
TRBV5-1	TRBJ2-3	NA	NA	TGCGCCAGCAGCTTGGCGGCAGTACCCACAGATACGCAGTATTTT	CASSLAAVPTDTQYF
TRBV20-1	TRBJ1-2	NA	many	TGCAGTGCTCGCCAACTCCCGGTCGGTACGTCGGGCTACACCTTC	CSARQLPVGTSGYTF
TRBV29-1	TRBJ1-1	NA	few	TGCAGCGTTAGACAACGTGAGGACACTGAAGCTTTCTTT	CSVRQREDTEAFF
TRBV9	TRBJ1-4	NA	few	TGTGCCATCAGCGTAGATGCGAGGGGGATTAATGAAAAACTGTTTTTT	CAISVDARGINEKLFF
TRBV15	TRBJ2-1	NA	few	TGTGCCACCAGCAGAGCTGGTGAGCAGTTCTTC	CATSRAGEQFF
TRBV20-1	TRBJ2-6	TRBD2	few	TGCAGTGCTAGAGGGACTAGCCCCCTTGGAGAGGGGGCCAACGTCCTGACTTTC	CSARGTSPLGEGANVLTF
TRBV7-2	TRBJ2-7	TRBD2	NA	TGTGCCAGCAGCTTAGTCGCGGGGGGAAGCTCCTACGAGCAGTACTTC	CASSLVAGGSSYEQYF
TRBV7-2	TRBJ2-1	NA	few	TGTGCCAGCAGCTTAGCGTACAGGTCAAATGAGCAGTTCTTC	CASSLAYRSNEQFF
TRBV5-1	TRBJ2-1	NA	few	TGCGCCAGCAGAAAGGGGGAGTTATACAATGAGCAGTTCTTC	CASRKGELYNEQFF
TRBV7-2	TRBJ2-3	NA	NA	TGTGCCAGCAGCCTTAGGGTGTTTGGGGCAGGGGCGGGGGATACGCAGTATTTT	CASSLRVFGAGAGDTQYF
TRBV6-6	TRBJ2-7	TRBD1	many	TGTGCCAGCAGTTCCCTGACAGGGGCCTACGAGCAGTACTTC	CASSSLTGAYEQYF
TRBV12-3/TRBV12-4	TRBJ2-3	TRBD2	NA	TGTGCCAGCAGCTTCTCCCCGACTAGCGGAGTTGGGGATACGCAGTATTTT	CASSFSPTSGVGDTQYF
TRBV20-1	TRBJ2-6	TRBD1	NA	TGCAGTGCTACTGGACAGGGGTTGTCAGGGGCCAACGTCCTGACTTTC	CSATGQGLSGANVLTF
TRBV7-2	TRBJ2-7	NA	many	TGTGCCAGCAGCTTACTAGTAAGTGAAGGCGAGCAGTACTTC	CASSLLVSEGEQYF
TRBV20-1	TRBJ2-1	TRBD2	NA	TGCAGTGCTAGAGATATCGTGGGGCTAGCGGGGGGGAGACATGAGCAGTTCTTC	CSARDIVGLAGGRHEQFF
TRBV2	TRBJ2-6	NA	few	TGTGCCAGCAGTGAAGCAAAGGGCGGTAGGGACGTCCTGACTTTC	CASSEAKGGRDVLTF
TRBV6-6	TRBJ2-7	NA	many	TGTGCCAGCAGTTACTCGGGGGACGGATACTACGAGCAGTACTTC	CASSYSGDGYYEQYF
TRBV6-5	TRBJ2-7	TRBD2	NA	TGTGCCAGCAGTTACTCCACGACGGTTAGCGGGAGACACGAGCAGTACTTC	CASSYSTTVSGRHEQYF
TRBV20-1	TRBJ2-7	TRBD2	NA	TGCAGTGCTGGAGATGGGCTAGCGGGGACCTACGAGCAGTACTTC	CSAGDGLAGTYEQYF
TRBV20-1	TRBJ1-5	TRBD1	once	TGCAGTGCTACCGGGACAGTTAGCAATCAGACCCAGCATTTT	CSATGTVSNQTQHF
TRBV5-1	TRBJ2-3	NA	many	TGTGCCAGCAGCTTAGTTGGCACAGATACGCAGTATTTT	CASSLVGTDTQYF
TRBV20-1	TRBJ2-7	TRBD1	few	TGCAGTGCACCTAGACAGGGGGCCGCCTACGAGCAGTACTTC	CSAPRQGAAYEQYF
TRBV2	TRBJ2-1	NA	NA	TGTGCCAGCTGGGACTCGGAGCAGTTCTTC	CASWDSEQFF
TRBV7-2	TRBJ2-7	NA	NA	TGTGCCAGCACCTCCATGTTGGGGGTCTACGAGCAGTACTTC	CASTSMLGVYEQYF
TRBV9	TRBJ2-7	NA	NA	TGTGCCAACAGCGTAGGGGGTTTCTCCTACGAGCAGTACTTC	CANSVGGFSYEQYF
TRBV3-1	TRBJ2-5	NA	NA	TGTGCCAGCAGCCAGAAAGACGCCGCGCCGGGACCCCAAGAGACCCAGTACTTC	CASSQKDAAPGPQETQYF
TRBV5-1	TRBJ1-2	NA	NA	TGCGCCAGCAGCTCGGAGACTTTTAGTGGCTACACCTTC	CASSSETFSGYTF
TRBV20-1	TRBJ2-3	NA	NA	TGCAGTGCTAGCTCAGCTAGCCAGCTCACAGATACGCAGTATTTT	CSASSASQLTDTQYF
TRBV29-1	TRBJ2-7	TRBD1	NA	TGCAGCGTTGCGAACAGGGGTACGAACGAGCAGTACTTC	CSVANRGTNEQYF
TRBV28	TRBJ1-4	TRBD1	many	TGTGCCAGCAGTCCGACAGGGGGAACTAATGAAAAACTGTTTTTT	CASSPTGGTNEKLFF
TRBV5-4	TRBJ2-1	TRBD2	NA	TGTGCCAGCAGCAGCTTGGGTAGCGGGGAGGCAGGTGAGCAGTTCTTC	CASSSLGSGEAGEQFF
TRBV12-3/TRBV12-4	TRBJ2-7	NA	NA	TGTGCCAGCAGTTCGACGGGGTGGGGGCAGTACTTC	CASSSTGWGQYF
TRBV5-6	TRBJ2-2	NA	NA	TGTGCCAGCAGCTTAGGGTATCCCGGGGAGCTGTTTTTT	CASSLGYPGELFF
TRBV7-2	TRBJ1-6	NA	few	TGTGCCAGCAGCCCACAGGCGGGGGGTAGGAATTCACCCCTCCACTTT	CASSPQAGGRNSPLHF
TRBV29-1	TRBJ2-7	TRBD1	many	TGCAGCGTTGATGCCGGGACAGGGACCAACGAGCAGTACTTC	CSVDAGTGTNEQYF